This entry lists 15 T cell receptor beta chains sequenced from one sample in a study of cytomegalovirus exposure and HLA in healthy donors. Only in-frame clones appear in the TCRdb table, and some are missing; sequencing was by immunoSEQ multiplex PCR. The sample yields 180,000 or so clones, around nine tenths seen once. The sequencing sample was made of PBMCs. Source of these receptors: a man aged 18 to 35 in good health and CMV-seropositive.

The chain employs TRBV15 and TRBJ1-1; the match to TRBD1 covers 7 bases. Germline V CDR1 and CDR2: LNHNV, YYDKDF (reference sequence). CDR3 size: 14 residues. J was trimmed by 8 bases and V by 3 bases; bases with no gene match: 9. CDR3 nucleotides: TGTGCCACCAGCAGTCCAAAAAGACAGGGAGAAGCTTTCTTT. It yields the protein CATSSPKRQGEAFF. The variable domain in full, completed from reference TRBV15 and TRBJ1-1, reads DAMVIQNPRYQVTQFGKPVTLSCSQTLNHNVMYWYQQKSSQAPKLLFHYYDKDFNNEADTPDNFQSRRPNTSFCFLDIRSPGLGDTAMYLCATSSPKRQGEAFFGQGTRLTVV.

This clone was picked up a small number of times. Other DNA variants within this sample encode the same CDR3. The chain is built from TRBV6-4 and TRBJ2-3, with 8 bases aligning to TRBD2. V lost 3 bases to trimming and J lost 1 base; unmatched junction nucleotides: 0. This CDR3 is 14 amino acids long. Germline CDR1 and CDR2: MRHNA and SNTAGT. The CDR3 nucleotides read TGTGCCAGCAGTGAAGCGGGAGGCACAGATACGCAGTATTTT. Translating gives CASSEAGGTDTQYF.

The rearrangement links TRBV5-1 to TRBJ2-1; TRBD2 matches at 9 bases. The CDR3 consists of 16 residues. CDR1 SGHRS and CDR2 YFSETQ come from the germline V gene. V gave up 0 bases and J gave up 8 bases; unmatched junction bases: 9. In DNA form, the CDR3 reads TGCGCCAGCAGCTTGGTGCTAGCGGGGAGTGGGGATGAGCAGTTCTTC. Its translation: CASSLVLAGSGDEQFF.

The CDR3 nucleotides read TGTGCCAGCTCACCATTAGGGACAGGGGGCCACAGTCCCTCTGGGGCCAACGTCCTGACTTTC. Residues: CASSPLGTGGHSPSGANVLTF. The chain employs TRBV18 and TRBJ2-6; 12 nucleotides match TRBD1. The germline CDR1 and CDR2 sequences are KGHSH and LQKENI. There are 21 residues in the CDR3. The V segment lost 2 bases and the J segment 0 bases; nucleotides outside the gene matches: 11. Filled out from reference TRBV18 and TRBJ2-6, the complete variable domain reads NAGVMQNPRHLVRRRGQEARLRCSPMKGHSHVYWYRQLPEEGLKFMVYLQKENIIDESGMPKERFSAEFPKEGPSILRIQQVVRGDSAAYFCASSPLGTGGHSPSGANVLTFGAGSRLTVL.

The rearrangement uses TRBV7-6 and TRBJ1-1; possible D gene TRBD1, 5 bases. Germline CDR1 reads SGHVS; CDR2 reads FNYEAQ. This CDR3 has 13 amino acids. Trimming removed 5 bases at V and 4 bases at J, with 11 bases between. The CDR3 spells CASSGGVGTEAFF. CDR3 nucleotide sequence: TGTGCCAGCAGCGGGGGGGTTGGCACTGAAGCTTTCTTT.

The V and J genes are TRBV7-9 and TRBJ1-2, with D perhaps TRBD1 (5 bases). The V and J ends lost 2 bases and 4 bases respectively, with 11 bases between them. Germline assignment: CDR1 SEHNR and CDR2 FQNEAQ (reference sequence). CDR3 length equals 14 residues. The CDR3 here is CASSLYGGTYGYTF. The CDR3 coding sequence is TGTGCCAGCAGCTTATATGGGGGGACCTATGGCTACACCTTC.

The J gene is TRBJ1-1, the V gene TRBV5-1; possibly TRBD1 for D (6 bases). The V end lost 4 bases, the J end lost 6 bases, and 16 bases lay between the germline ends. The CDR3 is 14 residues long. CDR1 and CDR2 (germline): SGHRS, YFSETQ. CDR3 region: CASSTGQLMAEAFF. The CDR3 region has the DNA TGCGCCAGCAGCACCGGACAGCTGATGGCTGAAGCTTTCTTT.

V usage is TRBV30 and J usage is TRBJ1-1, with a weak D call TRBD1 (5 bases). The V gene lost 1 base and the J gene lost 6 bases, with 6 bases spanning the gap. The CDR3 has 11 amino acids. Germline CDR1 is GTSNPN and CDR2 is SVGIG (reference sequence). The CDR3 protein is CAWSGGAEAFF. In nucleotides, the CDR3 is TGTGCCTGGAGTGGGGGGGCTGAAGCTTTCTTT.

CDR3 sequence reads: CAISEGLAAYNEQFF. The CDR3 DNA sequence: TGTGCCATCAGTGAGGGGCTAGCGGCCTACAATGAGCAGTTCTTC. V is TRBV10-3 and J is TRBJ2-1; 7 nucleotides match TRBD2. The junction had 3 bases not matched to a gene; V was cut back by 2 bases and J by 2 bases. The CDR3 runs to 15 residues. The V gene's germline CDR1 is ENHRY and CDR2 SYGVKD.

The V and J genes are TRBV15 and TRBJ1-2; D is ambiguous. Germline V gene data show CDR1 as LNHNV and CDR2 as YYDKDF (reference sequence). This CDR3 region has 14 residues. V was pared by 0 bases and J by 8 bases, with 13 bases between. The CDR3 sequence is CATSRDRGFFGYTF. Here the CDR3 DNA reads TGTGCCACCAGCAGAGATAGAGGGTTCTTCGGCTACACCTTC.

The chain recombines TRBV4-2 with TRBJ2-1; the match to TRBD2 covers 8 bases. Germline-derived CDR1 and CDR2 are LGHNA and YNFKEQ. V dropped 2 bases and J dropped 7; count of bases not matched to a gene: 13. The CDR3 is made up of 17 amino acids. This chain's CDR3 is CASSQWVRTSLGNEQFF. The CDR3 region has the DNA TGTGCCAGCAGCCAATGGGTTAGGACTAGCCTCGGTAATGAGCAGTTCTTC.

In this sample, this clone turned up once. The CDR3 nucleotides are TGTGCCAGCTTGGACAGGGGAGGTACAGATACGCAGTATTTT. This gives the protein CASLDRGGTDTQYF. The chain recombines TRBV27 with TRBJ2-3, with 9 bases identical to TRBD1. CDR1 MNHEY and CDR2 SMNVEV come from the germline V gene (reference sequence). The V segment lost 8 bases and the J segment 3 bases; nucleotides outside the gene matches: 6. The CDR3 extends over 14 amino acids.

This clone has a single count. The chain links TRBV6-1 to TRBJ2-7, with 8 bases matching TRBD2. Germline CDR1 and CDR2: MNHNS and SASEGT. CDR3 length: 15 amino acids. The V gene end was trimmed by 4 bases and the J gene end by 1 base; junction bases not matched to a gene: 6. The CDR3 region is CASSGGAGASYEQYF. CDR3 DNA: TGTGCCAGCAGTGGGGGAGCGGGAGCGTCCTACGAGCAGTACTTC.

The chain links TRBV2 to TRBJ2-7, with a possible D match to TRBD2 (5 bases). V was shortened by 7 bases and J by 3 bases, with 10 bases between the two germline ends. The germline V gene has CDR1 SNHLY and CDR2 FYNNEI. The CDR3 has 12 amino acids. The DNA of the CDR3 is TGTGCCAGCACGCGGACTTTCTACGAGCAGTACTTC. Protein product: CASTRTFYEQYF.

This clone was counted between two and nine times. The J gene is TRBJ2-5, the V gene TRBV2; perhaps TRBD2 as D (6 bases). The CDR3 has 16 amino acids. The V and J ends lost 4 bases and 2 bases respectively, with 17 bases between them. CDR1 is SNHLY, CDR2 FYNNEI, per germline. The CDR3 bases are TGTGCCAGCAGTGGGGAGGAGGGAACGGTTCAAGAGACCCAGTACTTC. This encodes CASSGEEGTVQETQYF.